A selection of T cell receptor beta chains follows, all from one sample in a study of blood T cell repertoires in COVID-19. Data came from immunoSEQ multiplex PCR; TCRdb stores just in-frame clones and leaves some out. The table shows 110,000 to 150,000 clones, with around nine tenths occurring only once. Sequenced sample: peripheral blood. The origin of the receptors is a woman aged 40 to 49 with acute or convalescent COVID-19. Both conserved end residues are part of each CDR3. The D gene is left open where the match is weak. The size entry is marked missing in some rows and otherwise reads once, few, many or a size class.

D gene	J gene	clone size	V gene	CDR3 protein	CDR3 DNA
TRBD1	TRBJ1-2	-	TRBV30	CACFGQGESYGYTF	TGTGCCTGTTTTGGACAGGGGGAGAGTTATGGCTACACCTTC
-	TRBJ2-2	-	TRBV6-5	CASGRGAGTGELFF	TGTGCCAGCGGTCGGGGGGCGGGCACCGGGGAGCTGTTTTTT
-	TRBJ1-2	-	TRBV6-2/TRBV6-3	CASSYSGDGYTF	TGTGCCAGCAGTTACAGCGGGGACGGCTACACCTTC
-	TRBJ2-3	-	TRBV6-2/TRBV6-3	CASSYSGAGSDTQYF	TGTGCCAGCAGTTACTCGGGGGCAGGCTCGGATACGCAGTATTTT
TRBD2	TRBJ2-1	-	TRBV7-3	CASSSGLALYNEQFF	TGTGCCAGCAGCTCGGGACTAGCCTTATACAATGAGCAGTTCTTC
-	TRBJ1-2	few	TRBV5-6	CASSFPDSSYGYTF	TGTGCCAGCAGCTTCCCGGACAGTAGTTATGGCTACACCTTC
TRBD1	TRBJ1-1	-	TRBV19	CASSSRQGATEAFF	TGTGCCAGTAGTAGCCGACAGGGGGCGACTGAAGCTTTCTTT
TRBD2	TRBJ2-3	few	TRBV6-4	CDIAGGCTDTQYF	TGTGACATAGCGGGAGGGTGCACAGATACGCAGTATTTT
-	TRBJ2-3	-	TRBV24-1	CATSDHRLTSTDTQYF	TGTGCCACCAGTGACCACCGACTCACCAGCACAGATACGCAGTATTTT
TRBD1	TRBJ1-2	-	TRBV27	CASSPQGTGNGYTF	TGTGCCAGCAGTCCCCAGGGGACAGGGAATGGCTACACCTTC
TRBD2	TRBJ2-7	-	TRBV19	CASTLGGGSYEQYF	TGTGCCAGTACCCTAGGCGGGGGAAGCTACGAGCAGTACTTC
TRBD1	TRBJ1-1	once	TRBV10-3	CAISDGTGMNTEAFF	TGTGCCATCAGTGATGGGACAGGGATGAACACTGAAGCTTTCTTT
-	TRBJ2-3	-	TRBV21-1	CASSKVRGTGTTDTQYF	TGTGCCAGCAGCAAAGTCAGGGGGACAGGGACCACAGATACGCAGTATTTT
TRBD1	TRBJ1-2	few	TRBV7-2	CASSPTRTGEGYTF	TGTGCCAGCAGCCCGACCCGGACAGGGGAAGGCTACACCTTC
-	TRBJ1-1	-	TRBV18	CASSLTGRSTEAFF	TGTGCCAGCTCGTTGACAGGACGGAGCACTGAAGCTTTCTTT
-	TRBJ1-1	-	TRBV2	CASSNRERTEAFF	TGTGCCAGCAGTAACAGGGAGAGGACTGAAGCTTTCTTT
-	TRBJ2-2	-	TRBV4-2	CASSHGTLAGELFF	TGTGCCAGCAGCCACGGGACTCTCGCCGGGGAGCTGTTTTTT
TRBD2	TRBJ2-1	-	TRBV18	CASSPPGLAGNEQFF	TGTGCCAGCTCACCACCGGGACTAGCAGGCAATGAGCAGTTCTTC
-	TRBJ1-4	-	TRBV4-3	CASSRSGSTNEKLFF	TGCGCCAGCAGCCGGTCAGGGTCGACTAATGAAAAACTGTTTTTT
TRBD1	TRBJ1-2	-	TRBV5-4	CASSSDRGLNYGYTF	TGTGCCAGCAGTTCCGACAGGGGATTGAACTATGGCTACACCTTC
-	TRBJ2-2	-	TRBV7-3	CASSSGLYTGELFF	TGTGCCAGCAGCTCAGGACTATATACCGGGGAGCTGTTTTTT
-	TRBJ2-5	-	TRBV5-1	CASSTQGETQYF	TGCGCCAGCAGTACTCAGGGAGAGACCCAGTACTTC
TRBD2	TRBJ2-1	once	TRBV4-3	CASSQATSGSPNEQFF	TGCGCCAGCAGCCAAGCCACTAGCGGGAGTCCCAATGAGCAGTTCTTC
-	TRBJ2-2	-	TRBV27	CASSFSIKGAGELFF	TGTGCCAGCAGTTTTAGTATCAAGGGGGCCGGGGAGCTGTTTTTT
-	TRBJ1-6	-	TRBV6-6	CASSYMEYNSPLHF	TGTGCCAGCAGTTACATGGAGTATAATTCACCCCTCCACTTT
-	TRBJ1-1	once	TRBV27	CASSLWGREAFF	TGTGCCAGCAGTTTATGGGGCAGGGAAGCTTTCTTT
TRBD2	TRBJ2-5	-	TRBV2	CASSEAGVGEETQYF	TGTGCCAGCAGTGAGGCGGGAGTAGGAGAAGAGACCCAGTACTTC
-	TRBJ2-3	-	TRBV24-1	CATSDSGSTDTQYF	TGTGCCACCAGTGATAGCGGGAGCACAGATACGCAGTATTTT
-	TRBJ2-3	-	TRBV7-2	CASSAYTDTQYF	TGTGCCAGCAGCGCGTACACAGATACGCAGTATTTT
TRBD1	TRBJ2-7	-	TRBV2	CASSGTAYEQYF	TGTGCCAGCAGCGGGACAGCCTACGAGCAGTACTTC
-	TRBJ1-1	-	TRBV29-1	CSVEKVKGNMNTEAFF	TGCAGCGTTGAAAAGGTGAAGGGGAACATGAACACTGAAGCTTTCTTT
-	TRBJ2-1	-	TRBV9	CASSLEGAQFF	TGTGCCAGCAGCCTTGAGGGAGCGCAGTTCTTC
-	TRBJ1-6	-	TRBV4-3	CASSQGGNSPLHF	TGCGCCAGCAGCCAAGGTGGCAATTCACCCCTCCACTTT
-	TRBJ2-3	-	TRBV29-1	CSANRDSTDTQYF	TGCAGCGCAAACAGGGATAGCACAGATACGCAGTATTTT
TRBD1	TRBJ1-2	-	TRBV5-1	CASSPGTGGNYGYTF	TGCGCCAGCAGCCCGGGGACAGGGGGAAACTATGGCTACACCTTC
TRBD1	TRBJ2-5	-	TRBV25-1	CASLHTGTGGSETQYF	TGTGCCAGCTTACACACGGGGACAGGGGGATCAGAGACCCAGTACTTC
-	TRBJ1-1	-	TRBV12-3/TRBV12-4	CASGGNTEAFF	TGTGCCAGCGGAGGGAACACTGAAGCTTTCTTT
-	TRBJ2-7	once	TRBV12-3/TRBV12-4	CASSSYSNEQYF	TGTGCCAGCAGTTCCTACTCCAACGAGCAGTACTTC
-	TRBJ2-2	-	TRBV2	CASRRSSSNTGELFF	TGTGCCAGCAGGAGGAGCTCCTCGAACACCGGGGAGCTGTTTTTT
-	TRBJ2-1	-	TRBV19	CASSIETRHGSYNEQFF	TGTGCCAGTAGTATAGAGACTCGTCACGGCTCCTACAATGAGCAGTTCTTC
-	TRBJ1-1	-	TRBV9	CASSAPGRNTEAFF	TGTGCCAGCAGCGCCCCGGGTCGGAACACTGAAGCTTTCTTT
TRBD2	TRBJ2-1	-	TRBV3-1/TRBV3-2	CASSQTREYYNEQFF	TGTGCCAGCAGCCAGACGCGGGAGTACTACAATGAGCAGTTCTTC
-	TRBJ2-7	-	TRBV5-1	CASSLGTPRSYEQYF	TGCGCCAGCAGCTTGGGGACTCCGAGGAGCTACGAGCAGTACTTC
TRBD1	TRBJ2-6	-	TRBV6-2/TRBV6-3	CASSYLLQGIWGSGANVLTF	TGTGCCAGCAGTTACCTACTACAGGGGATATGGGGCTCTGGGGCCAACGTCCTGACTTTC
TRBD2	TRBJ2-2	-	TRBV5-5	CASSLAGGTGELFF	TGTGCCAGCAGCTTGGCGGGGGGAACCGGGGAGCTGTTTTTT
-	TRBJ2-5	-	TRBV9	CASSAEGTQETQYF	TGTGCCAGCAGCGCCGAGGGGACTCAAGAGACCCAGTACTTC
-	TRBJ1-2	-	TRBV30	CAWRGVQRIYGYTF	TGTGCCTGGAGAGGGGTACAGAGAATCTATGGCTACACCTTC
-	TRBJ1-2	-	TRBV6-5	CATRYGYGYTF	TGTGCCACCCGGTATGGCTATGGCTACACCTTC
-	TRBJ2-5	-	TRBV11-2	CASSLDRRGTQYF	TGTGCCAGCAGCTTAGACCGTCGCGGGACCCAGTACTTC
-	TRBJ2-1	-	TRBV5-6	CASSLTSGNINNEQFF	TGTGCCAGCAGCCTGACCAGCGGTAATATTAACAATGAGCAGTTCTTC
TRBD2	TRBJ2-7	-	TRBV10-3	CAIRREGSYEQYF	TGTGCCATCAGGCGGGAGGGGTCCTACGAGCAGTACTTC
-	TRBJ2-1	once	TRBV20-1	CSASFSPNEQFF	TGCAGTGCTAGTTTCTCCCCCAATGAGCAGTTCTTC
-	TRBJ1-2	-	TRBV19	CASSRTGTGVYGYTF	TGTGCCAGTAGCCGGACGGGCACAGGCGTCTATGGCTACACCTTC
-	TRBJ2-7	few	TRBV9	CASSAGGGPTYEQYF	TGTGCCAGCAGTGCAGGAGGTGGACCTACCTACGAGCAGTACTTC
-	TRBJ1-5	-	TRBV6-2/TRBV6-3	CASSYLGLGQPQHF	TGTGCCAGCAGTTACTTGGGGCTCGGTCAGCCCCAGCATTTT